Listed below are T cell receptor beta chains from one sample, sequenced in a study of T-cell reconstitution after alpha-beta-depleted transplantation in children. TCRdb re-derived calls from the PCR reads in MiXCR, one entry per CDR3 protein. The sample lists about 440,000 distinct CDR3 sequences, approximately 42% occurring once. The sample in question was PBMCs, obtained before TCRalphabeta/CD19-depleted stem cell transplant. The receptors were gathered from a girl aged 2 to 10 with aplastic anemia, due to receive a stem cell transplant. Each CDR3 is given with its conserved first and last residue. The D gene is left open where the match is weak. Clone size is shown for a subset of rows, as once, few, many or a class of expanded clone.

>TRBJ2-2|-|-|TRBV5-1
CASNSGNTGELFF
TGCGCCAGCAATTCAGGGAACACCGGGGAGCTGTTTTTT
>TRBJ2-5|TRBD1|-|TRBV5-1
CASSPVGQAETQYF
TGCGCCAGCAGCCCCGTAGGACAGGCCGAGACCCAGTACTTC
>TRBJ2-7|-|few|TRBV3-1
CASSSAGGASYEQYF
TGTGCCAGCAGCTCCGCCGGGGGCGCCTCCTACGAGCAGTACTTC
>TRBJ1-4|-|once|TRBV20-1
CSAPPRMGGMNEKLFF
TGCAGTGCCCCGCCCCGGATGGGGGGAATGAACGAAAAACTGTTTTTT
>TRBJ2-3|-|few|TRBV5-1
CASSPIETMGPSDTQYF
TGCGCCAGCAGCCCTATAGAGACTATGGGTCCATCAGATACGCAGTATTTT
>TRBJ1-2|-|-|TRBV12-3/TRBV12-4
CASSPGVSGAYTF
TGTGCCAGCAGTCCCGGAGTCAGCGGCGCCTACACCTTC
>TRBJ2-7|-|-|TRBV28
CASWGGQNLGEQYF
TGTGCCAGCTGGGGGGGACAGAACCTCGGAGAGCAGTACTTC
>TRBJ1-2|TRBD1|few|TRBV4-1
CASSQRTGNYGYTF
TGCGCCAGCAGCCAGCGGACAGGGAACTATGGCTACACCTTC
>TRBJ1-2|-|many|TRBV29-1
CSAKEQGGGYGYTF
TGCAGCGCCAAGGAACAGGGTGGAGGGTATGGCTACACCTTC
>TRBJ1-1|-|-|TRBV25-1
CASSDWDTGGTEAFF
TGTGCCAGCAGTGACTGGGACACGGGGGGCACTGAAGCTTTCTTT
>TRBJ2-5|-|few|TRBV29-1
CSLGTGGRQETQYF
TGCAGCCTTGGTACCGGGGGAAGGCAAGAGACCCAGTACTTC
>TRBJ2-2|-|-|TRBV20-1
CSARSQGAAGELFF
TGCAGTGCTAGGAGCCAGGGAGCGGCCGGGGAGCTGTTTTTT
>TRBJ2-5|-|-|TRBV20-1
CSATTGQKQETQYF
TGCAGTGCTACCACGGGACAAAAACAAGAGACCCAGTACTTC
>TRBJ2-7|TRBD2|-|TRBV20-1
CSALGTSGGTYEQYF
TGCAGTGCCCTCGGGACTAGCGGAGGAACCTACGAGCAGTACTTC
>TRBJ2-5|-|-|TRBV19
CASSRGKETQYF
TGTGCCAGTAGTAGGGGGAAAGAGACCCAGTACTTC
>TRBJ1-5|-|few|TRBV20-1
CSARGLLRSNQPQHF
TGCAGTGCTAGGGGCCTCCTAAGGAGCAATCAGCCCCAGCATTTT
>TRBJ2-5|-|few|TRBV3-1
CASSQEGIQETQYF
TGTGCCAGCAGCCAAGAAGGTATACAAGAGACCCAGTACTTC
>TRBJ1-1|-|-|TRBV7-8
CASSLGGRGRAEAFF
TGTGCCAGCAGCTTAGGGGGAAGGGGAAGGGCTGAAGCTTTCTTT
>TRBJ2-1|TRBD2|-|TRBV7-3
CASSGSGTSGSGEQFF
TGTGCCAGCAGCGGATCCGGGACTAGCGGGAGTGGGGAGCAGTTCTTC
>TRBJ2-3|TRBD2|-|TRBV20-1
CSAHSGGAEDTQYF
TGCAGTGCGCATAGCGGGGGGGCGGAAGATACGCAGTATTTT
>TRBJ2-5|TRBD2|-|TRBV5-1
CASRFSGGQETQYF
TGCGCCAGCAGATTTAGCGGGGGGCAAGAGACCCAGTACTTC
>TRBJ2-7|-|-|TRBV20-1
CSARDLDAYEQYF
TGCAGTGCTAGAGATCTCGACGCCTACGAGCAGTACTTC
>TRBJ2-1|-|-|TRBV24-1
CATSAPGQGLHEQFF
TGTGCCACCAGTGCCCCGGGACAAGGCCTCCATGAGCAGTTCTTC
>TRBJ2-1|TRBD2|-|TRBV30
CAWSGLAGHYNEQFF
TGTGCCTGGAGTGGACTAGCGGGACACTACAATGAGCAGTTCTTC
>TRBJ2-3|-|many|TRBV20-1
CSVRGSSDTQYF
TGCAGTGTTCGGGGGAGTTCAGATACGCAGTATTTT
>TRBJ2-7|-|few|TRBV7-8
CASSFFSGTYEQYF
TGTGCCAGCAGCTTTTTTTCCGGGACCTACGAGCAGTACTTC
>TRBJ2-7|TRBD1|once|TRBV5-1
CASSSDRANLDEQYF
TGCGCCAGCAGCTCGGACAGGGCCAATTTGGACGAGCAGTACTTC
>TRBJ2-7|TRBD2|-|TRBV20-1
CSAPKGGRDAYEQYF
TGCAGTGCTCCCAAGGGCGGGAGGGATGCCTACGAGCAGTACTTC
>TRBJ2-3|-|-|TRBV5-6
CASSADPTDTQYF
TGTGCCAGCAGCGCGGACCCCACAGATACGCAGTATTTT
>TRBJ1-5|-|-|TRBV7-8
CASSSRSGSRSNQPQHF
TGTGCCAGCAGCTCAAGGTCAGGGAGTCGTAGCAATCAGCCCCAGCATTTT
>TRBJ2-1|-|-|TRBV12-3/TRBV12-4
CASNPTPIGEQFF
TGTGCCAGCAACCCAACCCCTATAGGGGAGCAGTTCTTC
>TRBJ2-7|TRBD1|once|TRBV12-3/TRBV12-4
CASSPPGTGRYEQYF
TGTGCCAGCAGCCCCCCCGGGACAGGGAGGTATGAGCAGTACTTC
>TRBJ2-3|-|-|TRBV7-3
CASSLNGGTQYF
TGTGCCAGCAGCTTAAATGGAGGTACGCAGTATTTT
>TRBJ2-5|-|many|TRBV5-1
CASRADREGTQYF
TGCGCCAGCAGGGCCGACAGGGAGGGGACCCAGTACTTC
>TRBJ2-5|TRBD2|-|TRBV5-1
CASSPFSGAPQETQYF
TGCGCCAGCAGCCCCTTTAGCGGGGCCCCCCAAGAGACCCAGTACTTC
>TRBJ2-3|-|few|TRBV7-9
CASSSPLERMADTQYF
TGTGCCAGCAGCTCCCCGCTGGAGCGAATGGCAGATACGCAGTATTTT
>TRBJ2-2|-|few|TRBV4-2
CASSQDSGAGTGELFF
TGTGCCAGCAGCCAAGATAGTGGGGCAGGGACCGGGGAGCTGTTTTTT
>TRBJ2-7|TRBD2|once|TRBV20-1
CSARTSGYEQYF
TGCAGTGCTAGGACTAGCGGGTACGAGCAGTACTTC
>TRBJ2-3|-|once|TRBV7-2
CASRTGSPPDTQYF
TGTGCCAGCAGGACTGGGTCTCCCCCAGATACGCAGTATTTT
>TRBJ1-2|TRBD1|-|TRBV11-1
CASSSLVEPGTGPPHGYTF
TGTGCCAGCAGCTCCCTAGTGGAGCCCGGGACAGGCCCGCCTCATGGCTACACCTTC
>TRBJ1-4|-|few|TRBV7-2
CASSSLLRGEKLFF
TGTGCCAGCAGCTCCCTCCTCAGGGGTGAAAAACTGTTTTTT
>TRBJ1-5|-|few|TRBV6-2/TRBV6-3
CASSYLNSGNQPQHF
TGTGCCAGCAGTTACCTTAACAGTGGCAATCAGCCCCAGCATTTT
>TRBJ2-1|-|many|TRBV2
CASRRAADSYNEQFF
TGTGCCAGCAGGAGGGCCGCGGACTCGTACAATGAGCAGTTCTTC
>TRBJ2-3|-|-|TRBV18
CASSRNVGETDTQYF
TGTGCCAGCTCACGAAACGTGGGGGAAACAGATACGCAGTATTTT
>TRBJ1-2|TRBD1|few|TRBV7-3
CASSLYPGGFGYTF
TGTGCCAGCAGCTTATATCCAGGGGGCTTTGGCTACACCTTC
>TRBJ2-5|TRBD2|-|TRBV11-1
CASSLGAAAGVGETQYF
TGTGCCAGCAGCTTAGGAGCGGCAGCGGGAGTGGGGGAGACCCAGTACTTC
>TRBJ2-1|-|-|TRBV5-5
CASSPIYNEQFF
TGTGCCAGCAGCCCCATCTACAATGAGCAGTTCTTC
>TRBJ2-2|-|many|TRBV9
CASSPWGRNTGELFF
TGTGCCAGCAGCCCCTGGGGCAGGAACACCGGGGAGCTGTTTTTT
>TRBJ1-6|TRBD1|many|TRBV12-3/TRBV12-4
CASRGQGPYNSPLHF
TGTGCCAGCAGGGGACAGGGACCCTATAATTCACCCCTCCACTTT
>TRBJ2-1|-|many|TRBV12-3/TRBV12-4
CASSLALGQNYNEQFF
TGTGCCAGCAGTTTAGCGCTTGGACAGAACTACAATGAGCAGTTCTTC
>TRBJ1-1|-|-|TRBV20-1
CSARGDHRAFF
TGCAGTGCAAGGGGGGATCATAGGGCTTTCTTT
>TRBJ2-1|-|-|TRBV28
CASSRPNRFFSYNEQFF
TGTGCCAGCAGTAGACCTAATCGGTTTTTTTCCTACAATGAGCAGTTCTTC
>TRBJ2-2|-|many|TRBV5-8
CASSSLPGELFF
TGTGCCAGCAGCTCCCTCCCCGGGGAGCTGTTTTTT
>TRBJ2-7|TRBD2|-|TRBV5-6
CASSPAGLAEQYF
TGTGCCAGCAGCCCCGCGGGACTAGCGGAGCAGTACTTC
>TRBJ1-5|TRBD1|few|TRBV15
CATQGQVNQPQHF
TGTGCCACCCAGGGACAGGTCAATCAGCCCCAGCATTTT
>TRBJ2-3|TRBD2|-|TRBV27
CASSPSTGGPGTQYF
TGTGCCAGCAGTCCCTCTACGGGGGGGCCCGGAACGCAGTATTTT